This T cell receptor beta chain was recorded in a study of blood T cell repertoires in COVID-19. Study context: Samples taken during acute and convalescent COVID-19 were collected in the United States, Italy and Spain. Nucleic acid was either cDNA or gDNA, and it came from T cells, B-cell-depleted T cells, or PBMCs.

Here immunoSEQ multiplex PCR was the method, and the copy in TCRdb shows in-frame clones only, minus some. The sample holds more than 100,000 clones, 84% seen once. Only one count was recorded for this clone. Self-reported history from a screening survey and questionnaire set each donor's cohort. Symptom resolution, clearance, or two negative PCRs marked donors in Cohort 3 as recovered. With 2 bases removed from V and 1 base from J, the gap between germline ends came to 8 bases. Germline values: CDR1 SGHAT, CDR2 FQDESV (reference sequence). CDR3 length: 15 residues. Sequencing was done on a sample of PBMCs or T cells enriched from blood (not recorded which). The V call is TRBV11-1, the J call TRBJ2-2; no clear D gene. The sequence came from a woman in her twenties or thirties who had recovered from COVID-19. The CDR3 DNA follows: TGTGCCAGCAGCTTAACGAGAGGGAACACCGGGGAGCTGTTTTTT. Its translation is CASSLTRGNTGELFF.